Listed here is a single T cell receptor (beta chain). Its antigen is undetermined. The data belong to a study of radiotherapy plus CTLA-4 blockade in lung cancer. Overall study: Objective responses were seen in around 19% of patients, disease control in around 31%. Study observations and caveats: Blood saw expansion of tumor-derived TCR clones after radiotherapy plus ipilimumab. Early clone dynamics of blood T cells, plus interferon-beta, reportedly predicted response best.

Clones were read by immunoSEQ multiplex PCR, and TCRdb kept only the in-frame ones, dropping some. The sample has 89,000 or so clones, around four fifths seen once; the top ten hold around 3%. Germline values: CDR1 LNHDA, CDR2 SQIVND (reference sequence). Trimming cost V 6 bases and J 5 bases; bases outside gene matches: 5. The CDR3 length is 14 residues. The receptor's source is a human donor with non-small cell lung cancer who had a partial response to radiotherapy plus ipilimumab. Specimen: peripheral blood, collected from a patient treated with radiotherapy plus ipilimumab. This chain links TRBV19 with TRBJ2-5; 11 positions agree with TRBD1. The CDR3 DNA follows: TGTGCCAGTAGGAGGACAGGGGGCGGCGAGACCCAGTACTTC. It translates to CASRRTGGGETQYF.